This T cell receptor (beta chain) stems from a study of CD8+ T cells in alopecia areata (dated by TCRdb to 2017 to 2018). Regarding the study in general: The treated patients took part in an open-label pilot trial in which moderate-to-severe alopecia areata was treated with oral tofacitinib at 5 to 10 mg twice daily. Tofacitinib was administered for 6 to 18 months, and 6 months of follow-up off drug were then conducted to assess delayed response and recurrence. High-throughput TCRbeta sequencing was used to examine T cell clonal expansion in alopecia areata in both the C3H/HeJ mouse model and human patients. In humans, TCRbeta sequencing was performed on scalp tissue and on sorted CD4+ and CD8+ peripheral blood T cells from healthy controls and from patients with patchy or totalis/universalis alopecia areata. Biopsies were taken from tofacitinib-treated patients at baseline and at 4 and 24 weeks of treatment, and a later scalp biopsy was taken in several of the tofacitinib-treated patients. Scalp clonality was compared among normal scalp (n=4), patchy alopecia areata scalp (n=8), and alopecia totalis/universalis scalp (n=8). RNA was extracted with the PAXgene miRNA kit for fixed scalp, the miRNeasy kit for PBMCs, and the RNeasy kit for mouse skin. TCRbeta CDR3 regions were amplified by immunoSEQ multiplex PCR using 35 Vbeta forward and 13 Jbeta reverse primers. Results the study describes overall, beyond this receptor: Higher clonality and more expanded CD8+ clones were observed in lesional scalp than in normal scalp, particularly in alopecia totalis/universalis, a finding suggestive of antigenic drive. Shared TCR sequences between patients were less evident than in mice, which may be partly attributable to HLA diversity in the patient population. Resident alphabeta T cells in normal human skin are also sequenced, complicating scalp TCR repertoire analysis, unlike mouse skin dominated by gammadelta T cells.

With respect to this clone: The clone's antigen remains unknown. No per-base quality is available; no much larger clone lies one base away.

CDR1 SGHTA and CDR2 FQGNSA are derived from the germline V gene. From its cysteine to its phenylalanine, the CDR3 spans 13 amino acids. The only DNA kept is the CDR3, 39 bases in frame from the first base. V was cut back by 3 bases and J by 3 bases, leaving a gap of 9 bases between them. Receptor amplification or capture employed the immunoSEQ multiplex PCR assay. RNA was extracted from all samples and reverse transcribed into cDNA, which served as template for TCR sequencing. First-strand cDNA was synthesized using SuperScript III with a 2:1 mix of oligo-dT and random hexamers. A synthetic immune receptor repertoire was used to measure amplification bias, and any remaining bias was corrected computationally. On the authors' methods: Raw reads were preprocessed to remove errors, and CDR3 was defined according to IMGT conventions as the region from the conserved cysteine to phenylalanine. Clonality was computed by normalizing Shannon entropy by log2 of the number of productive unique TCRs and subtracting the result from 1. Scalp TCRbeta sequences were cross-referenced with sorted blood CD4 and CD8 repertoires so that the CD4 or CD8 identity of scalp clones could be inferred. This immuneACCESS table, as held by TCRdb, lists in-frame sequences with V and J called but not all clones. Of the missing ones, under half trace to an unresolved V gene in checked studies; the others have no known cause. V and J calls and clone size come straight from that table; D and trimming were deduced from the DNA. Within this sample are hundreds of thousands of clones, with around two thirds of them counted one time only. The top ten hold 1% to 1.5% of the sample.

The sample's time point label is to be understood as: baseline before oral tofacitinib. Lesional scalp punch biopsies and peripheral blood were collected from alopecia areata patients. PBMCs were isolated by density centrifugation and stained for CD3, CD4 and CD8, and CD4+ and CD8+ T cells were sorted on a FACSAria. This sequence uses TRBV7-2 and TRBJ2-7; D gene: possibly TRBD1, on 6 matching bases. Sample: CD4+ T cells sorted from blood, taken at week 0. This receptor was identified in a human donor with alopecia areata. CDR3 sequence: CASSFRDNYEQYF. The bases read TGTGCCAGCAGCTTCAGGGACAACTACGAGCAGTACTTC.